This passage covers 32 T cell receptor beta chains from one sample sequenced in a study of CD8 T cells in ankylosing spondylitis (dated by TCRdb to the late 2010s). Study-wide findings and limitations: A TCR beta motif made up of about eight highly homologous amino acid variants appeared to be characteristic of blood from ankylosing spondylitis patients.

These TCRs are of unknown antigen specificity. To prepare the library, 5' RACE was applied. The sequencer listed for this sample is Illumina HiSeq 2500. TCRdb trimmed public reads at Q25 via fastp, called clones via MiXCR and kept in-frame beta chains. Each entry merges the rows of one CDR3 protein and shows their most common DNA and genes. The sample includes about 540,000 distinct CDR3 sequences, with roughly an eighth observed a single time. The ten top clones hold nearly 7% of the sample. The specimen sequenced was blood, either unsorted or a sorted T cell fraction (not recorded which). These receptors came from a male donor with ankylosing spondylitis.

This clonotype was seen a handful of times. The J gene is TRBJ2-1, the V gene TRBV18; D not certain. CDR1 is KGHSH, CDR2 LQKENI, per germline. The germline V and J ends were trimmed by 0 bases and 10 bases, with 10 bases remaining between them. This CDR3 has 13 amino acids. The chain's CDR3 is CASSPPGYGEQFF. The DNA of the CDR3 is TGTGCCAGCTCACCACCGGGGTACGGGGAGCAGTTCTTC. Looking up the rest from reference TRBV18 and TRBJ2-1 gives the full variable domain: NAGVMQNPRHLVRRRGQEARLRCSPMKGHSHVYWYRQLPEEGLKFMVYLQKENIIDESGMPKERFSAEFPKEGPSILRIQQVVRGDSAAYFCASSPPGYGEQFFGPGTRLTVL.

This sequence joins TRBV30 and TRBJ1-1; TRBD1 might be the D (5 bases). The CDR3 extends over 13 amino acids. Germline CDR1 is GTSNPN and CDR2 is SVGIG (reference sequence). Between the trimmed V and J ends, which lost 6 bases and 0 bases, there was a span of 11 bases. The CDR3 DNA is TGTGCCTGCAGGGTAGGGTTGAACACTGAAGCTTTCTTT. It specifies CACRVGLNTEAFF.

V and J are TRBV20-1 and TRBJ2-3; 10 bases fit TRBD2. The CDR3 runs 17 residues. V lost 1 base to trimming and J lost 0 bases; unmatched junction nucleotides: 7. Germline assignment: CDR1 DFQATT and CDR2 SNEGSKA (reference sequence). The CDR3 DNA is TGCAGTGCTAGAGGGTTAGCGGGAGGCCCTAGCACAGATACGCAGTATTTT. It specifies CSARGLAGGPSTDTQYF.

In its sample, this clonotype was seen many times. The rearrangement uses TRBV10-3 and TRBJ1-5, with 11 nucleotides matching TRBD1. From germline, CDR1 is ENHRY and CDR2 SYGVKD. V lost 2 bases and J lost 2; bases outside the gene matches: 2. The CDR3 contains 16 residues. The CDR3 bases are TGTGCCATCAGTGAGGGACAGGGGGCGGGCAATCAGCCCCAGCATTTT. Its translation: CAISEGQGAGNQPQHF.

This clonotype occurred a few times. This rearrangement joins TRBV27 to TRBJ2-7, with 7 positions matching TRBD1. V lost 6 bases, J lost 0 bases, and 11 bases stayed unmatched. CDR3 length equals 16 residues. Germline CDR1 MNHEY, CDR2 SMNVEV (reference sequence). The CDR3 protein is CASSSWTGLSSYEQYV. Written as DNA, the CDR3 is TGTGCCAGCAGCTCGTGGACAGGATTAAGCTCCTACGAGCAGTACGTC.

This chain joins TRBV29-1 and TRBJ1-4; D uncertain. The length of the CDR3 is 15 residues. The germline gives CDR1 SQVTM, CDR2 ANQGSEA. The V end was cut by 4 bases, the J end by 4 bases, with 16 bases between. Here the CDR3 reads CSVGSSQSYNEKLFF. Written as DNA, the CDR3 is TGCAGCGTTGGGTCGAGCCAGAGCTATAATGAAAAACTGTTTTTT.

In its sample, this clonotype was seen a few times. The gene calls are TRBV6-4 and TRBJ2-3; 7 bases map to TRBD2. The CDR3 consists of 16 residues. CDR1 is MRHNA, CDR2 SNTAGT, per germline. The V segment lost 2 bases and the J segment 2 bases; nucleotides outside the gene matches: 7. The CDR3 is CASSDRASGTTDTQYF. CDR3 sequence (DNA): TGTGCCAGCAGTGACAGGGCTAGCGGAACCACAGATACGCAGTATTTT.

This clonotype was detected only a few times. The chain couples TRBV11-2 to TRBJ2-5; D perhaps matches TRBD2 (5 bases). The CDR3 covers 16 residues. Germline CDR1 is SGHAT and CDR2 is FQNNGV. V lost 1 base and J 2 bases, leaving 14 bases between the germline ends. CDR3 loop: CASSLGVGNLQETQYF. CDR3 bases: TGTGCCAGCAGCTTAGGGGTCGGGAATCTTCAAGAGACCCAGTACTTC.

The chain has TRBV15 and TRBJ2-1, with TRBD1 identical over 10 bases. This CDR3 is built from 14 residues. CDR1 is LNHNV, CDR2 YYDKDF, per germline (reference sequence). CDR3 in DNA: TGTGTTCCCAGGGTGGGGACAGGGGTATATGAGCAGTTCTTC. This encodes CVPRVGTGVYEQFF.

The CDR3 coding sequence is TGTGCCAGCAGACTGACTAGCGGCAGCACAGATACGCAGTATTTT. It yields the protein CASRLTSGSTDTQYF. This rearrangement joins TRBV7-2 to TRBJ2-3, with 9 bases fitting TRBD2. Germline CDR1 reads SGHTA; CDR2 reads FQGNSA. The CDR3 is 15 amino acids. The V segment lost 6 bases and the J segment 0 bases; nucleotides outside the gene matches: 4.

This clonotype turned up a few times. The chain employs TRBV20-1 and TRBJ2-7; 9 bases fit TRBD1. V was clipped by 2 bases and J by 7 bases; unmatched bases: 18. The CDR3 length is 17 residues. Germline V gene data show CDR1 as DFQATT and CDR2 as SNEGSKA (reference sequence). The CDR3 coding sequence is TGCAGTGCTAGAAGACCCGGGACAGGGTCCGGAGCGGGAGAGCAGTACTTC. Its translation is CSARRPGTGSGAGEQYF.

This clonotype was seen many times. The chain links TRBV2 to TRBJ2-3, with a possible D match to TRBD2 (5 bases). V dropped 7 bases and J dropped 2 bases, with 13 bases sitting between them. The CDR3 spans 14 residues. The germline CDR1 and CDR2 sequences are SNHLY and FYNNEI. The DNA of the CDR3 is TGTGCCAGCAAGCCGGAGGCGCTCACAGATACGCAGTATTTT. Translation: CASKPEALTDTQYF.

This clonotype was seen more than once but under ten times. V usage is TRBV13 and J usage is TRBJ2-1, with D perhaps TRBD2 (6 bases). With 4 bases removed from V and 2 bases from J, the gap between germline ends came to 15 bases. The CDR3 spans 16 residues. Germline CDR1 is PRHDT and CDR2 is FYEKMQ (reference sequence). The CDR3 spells CASSSYGSHTYNEQFF. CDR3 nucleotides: TGTGCCAGCAGCTCCTACGGGAGCCATACCTACAATGAGCAGTTCTTC.

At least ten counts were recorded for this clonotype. The CDR3 protein is CASSWAARDTGELFF. CDR3 sequence (DNA): TGTGCCAGCAGTTGGGCCGCGCGGGACACCGGGGAGCTGTTTTTT. The chain recombines TRBV11-2 with TRBJ2-2, with TRBD2 as a possible D gene (5 bases). The CDR3 consists of 15 residues. V dropped 6 bases and J dropped 3 bases, with 14 bases sitting between them. From germline, CDR1 is SGHAT and CDR2 FQNNGV.

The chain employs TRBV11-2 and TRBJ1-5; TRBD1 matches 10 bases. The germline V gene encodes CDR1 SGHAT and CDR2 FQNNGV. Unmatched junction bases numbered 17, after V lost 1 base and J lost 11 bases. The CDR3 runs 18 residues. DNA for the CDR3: TGTGCCAGCAGCTTAGGCCCCGCCGGGACAGGGGCCCGCAGGGCCCAGCATTTT. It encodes CASSLGPAGTGARRAQHF.

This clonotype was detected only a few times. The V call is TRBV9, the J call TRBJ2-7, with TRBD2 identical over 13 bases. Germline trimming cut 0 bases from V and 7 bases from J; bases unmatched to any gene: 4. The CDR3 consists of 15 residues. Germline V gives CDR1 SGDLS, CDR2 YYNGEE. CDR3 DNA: TGTGCCAGCAGCGTAGGGACTAGCGGGAGAAGAGAGCAGTACTTC. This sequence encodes CASSVGTSGRREQYF.

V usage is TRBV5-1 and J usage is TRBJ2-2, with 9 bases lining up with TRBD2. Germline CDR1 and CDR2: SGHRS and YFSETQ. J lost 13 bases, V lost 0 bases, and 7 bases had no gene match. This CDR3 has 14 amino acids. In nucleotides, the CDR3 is TGCGCCAGCAGCTTGGAATTAGCGGGAGATGGGCTGTTTTTT. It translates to CASSLELAGDGLFF.

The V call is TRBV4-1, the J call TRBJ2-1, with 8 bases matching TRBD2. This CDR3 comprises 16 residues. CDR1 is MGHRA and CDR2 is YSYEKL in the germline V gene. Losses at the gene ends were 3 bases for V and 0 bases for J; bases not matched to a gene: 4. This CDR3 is CASSQLLAVSYNEQFF. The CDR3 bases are TGCGCCAGCAGCCAGCTACTAGCGGTCTCCTACAATGAGCAGTTCTTC.

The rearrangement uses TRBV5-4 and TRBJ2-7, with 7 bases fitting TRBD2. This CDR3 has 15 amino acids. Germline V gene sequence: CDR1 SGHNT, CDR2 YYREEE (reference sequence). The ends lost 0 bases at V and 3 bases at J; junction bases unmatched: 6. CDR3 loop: CASSLGLAEVYEQYF. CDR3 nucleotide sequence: TGTGCCAGCAGCTTGGGACTAGCAGAGGTCTACGAGCAGTACTTC.

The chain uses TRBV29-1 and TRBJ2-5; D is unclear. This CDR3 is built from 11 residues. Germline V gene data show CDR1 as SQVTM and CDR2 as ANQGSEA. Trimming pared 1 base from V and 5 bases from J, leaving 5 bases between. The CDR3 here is CSVEAGETQYF. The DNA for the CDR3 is TGCAGCGTTGAAGCCGGGGAGACCCAGTACTTC.

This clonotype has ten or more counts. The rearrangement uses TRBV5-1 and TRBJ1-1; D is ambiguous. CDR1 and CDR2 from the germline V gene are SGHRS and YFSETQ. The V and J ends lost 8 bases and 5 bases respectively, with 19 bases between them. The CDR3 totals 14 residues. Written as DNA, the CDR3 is TGCGCCAGTGCTCAAAAGGAGGGAAGAACTGAAGCTTTCTTT. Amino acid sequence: CASAQKEGRTEAFF.

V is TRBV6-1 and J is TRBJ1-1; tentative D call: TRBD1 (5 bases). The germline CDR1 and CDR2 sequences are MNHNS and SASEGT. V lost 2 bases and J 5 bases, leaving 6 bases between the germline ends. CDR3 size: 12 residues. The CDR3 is CASSEWGTEAFF. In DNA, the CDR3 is TGTGCCAGCAGTGAATGGGGGACTGAAGCTTTCTTT.

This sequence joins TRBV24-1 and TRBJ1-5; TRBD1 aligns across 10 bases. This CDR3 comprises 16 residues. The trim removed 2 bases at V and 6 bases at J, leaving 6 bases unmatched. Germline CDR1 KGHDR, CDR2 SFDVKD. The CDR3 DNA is TGTGCCACCAGTGATTCAGGGACAGGGGATTCTCAGCCCCAGCATTTT. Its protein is CATSDSGTGDSQPQHF.

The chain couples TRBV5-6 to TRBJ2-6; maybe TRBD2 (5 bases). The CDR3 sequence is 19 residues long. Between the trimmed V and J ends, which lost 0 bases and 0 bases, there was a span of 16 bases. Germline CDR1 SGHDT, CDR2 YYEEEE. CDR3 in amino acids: CASSLGLEDPSSGANVLTF. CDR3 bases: TGTGCCAGCAGCTTGGGATTGGAGGATCCAAGCTCTGGGGCCAACGTCCTGACTTTC.

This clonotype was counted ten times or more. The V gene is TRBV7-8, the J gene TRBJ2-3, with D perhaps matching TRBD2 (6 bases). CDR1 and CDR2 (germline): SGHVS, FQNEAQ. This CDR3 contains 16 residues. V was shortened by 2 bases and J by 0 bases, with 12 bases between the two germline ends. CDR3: CASSLLLAASTDTQYF. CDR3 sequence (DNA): TGTGCCAGCAGCTTATTACTAGCTGCTAGCACAGATACGCAGTATTTT.

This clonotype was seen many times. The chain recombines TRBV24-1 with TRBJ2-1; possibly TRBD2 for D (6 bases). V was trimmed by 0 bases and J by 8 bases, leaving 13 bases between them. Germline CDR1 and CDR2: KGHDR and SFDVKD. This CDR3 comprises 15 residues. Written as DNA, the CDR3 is TGTGCCACCAGTGATTTGAACGGGGGTGGGGATGAGCAGTTCTTC. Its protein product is CATSDLNGGGDEQFF.

CDR3 sequence reads: CASSQDTGRSYGYTF. The CDR3 DNA follows: TGTGCCAGCAGCCAAGATACGGGCAGGAGCTATGGCTACACCTTC. The chain uses TRBV4-2 and TRBJ1-2; no firm D call. From germline, CDR1 is LGHNA and CDR2 YNFKEQ. Trimming pared 0 bases from V and 4 bases from J, leaving 12 bases between. This CDR3 contains 15 residues.

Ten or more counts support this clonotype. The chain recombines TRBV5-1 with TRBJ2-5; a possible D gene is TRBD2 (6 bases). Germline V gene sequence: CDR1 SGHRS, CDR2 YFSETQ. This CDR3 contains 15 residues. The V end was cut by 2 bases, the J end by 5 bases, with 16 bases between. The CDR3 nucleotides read TGCGCCAGCAGCTTTGGGACTCCCGGCTGGGAGACCCAGTACTTC. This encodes CASSFGTPGWETQYF.

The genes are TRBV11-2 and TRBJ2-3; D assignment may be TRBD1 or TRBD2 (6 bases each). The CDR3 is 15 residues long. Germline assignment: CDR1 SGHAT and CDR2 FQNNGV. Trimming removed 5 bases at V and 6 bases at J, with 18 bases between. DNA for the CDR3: TGTGCCAGCAGCCGAGGGGGGTCACACTTTGATACGCAGTATTTT. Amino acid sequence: CASSRGGSHFDTQYF.

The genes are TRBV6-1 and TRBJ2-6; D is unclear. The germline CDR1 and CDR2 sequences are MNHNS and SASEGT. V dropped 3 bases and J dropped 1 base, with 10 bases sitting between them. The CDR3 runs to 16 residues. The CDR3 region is CASSDPRVSGANVLTF. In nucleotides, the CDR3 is TGTGCCAGCAGTGACCCTCGGGTATCTGGGGCCAACGTCCTGACTTTC.

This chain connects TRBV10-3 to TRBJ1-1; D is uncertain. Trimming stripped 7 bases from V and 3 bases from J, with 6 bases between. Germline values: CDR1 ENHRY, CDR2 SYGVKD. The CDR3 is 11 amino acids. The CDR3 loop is CAIKVDTEAFF. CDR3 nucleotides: TGTGCCATCAAGGTTGACACTGAAGCTTTCTTT.

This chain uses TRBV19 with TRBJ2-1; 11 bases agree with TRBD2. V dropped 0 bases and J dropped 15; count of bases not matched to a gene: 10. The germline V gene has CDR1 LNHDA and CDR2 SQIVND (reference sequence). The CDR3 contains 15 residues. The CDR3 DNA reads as TGTGCCAGTAGTATAGATACTAGCGGGAGCGGTCGTCGGTTCTTC. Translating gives CASSIDTSGSGRRFF.